This TCR beta chain was sequenced in a study of T cell responses to AZD1222 COVID-19 vaccine. On the study more broadly: Timing groups of about 4 and about 12 weeks for second doses were pooled.

Using immunoSEQ multiplex PCR, the repertoire was profiled, and TCRdb retains in-frame clones only, with some absent. There are about 130,000 clones in the sample; 80% to 90% occur only once, and about 10% lies in the top ten. On this clone itself: Its antigen is as yet unknown.

Study conclusions and caveats: Vaccination with two AZD1222 doses was followed by a rise in Spike-specific TCR breadth and depth. Most donors were white British, females outnumbered males, and clonal diversity was possibly underestimated. Repertoires were sampled only after the peak T cell response.

The sequence came from an adult in good health. This sample comprised peripheral blood, obtained on day 0 of AZD1222 vaccination.

This chain's CDR3 is CASSNGGRNQPQHF. The CDR3 region has the DNA TGTGCCAGTAGTAATGGGGGAAGAAATCAGCCCCAGCATTTT. The chain couples TRBV19 to TRBJ1-5, with D perhaps TRBD1 (5 bases). Trimming stripped 4 bases from V and 4 bases from J, with 11 bases between. The V gene's germline CDR1 is LNHDA and CDR2 SQIVND (reference sequence). The CDR3 totals 14 residues.